This entry describes one TCR beta chain. Profiled with immunoSEQ multiplex PCR; TCRdb holds only in-frame clones, not every one. The table includes nearly 250,000 clones, 70% to 85% detected once. This record comes from a study of blood T cell repertoires in COVID-19. The CDR3 length is 12 residues. The V gene end was trimmed by 4 bases and the J gene end by 7 bases; junction bases not matched to a gene: 0. The V gene's germline CDR1 is SNHLY and CDR2 FYNNEI. The specimen sequenced was peripheral blood. The rearrangement links TRBV2 to TRBJ1-4; 7 nucleotides agree with TRBD1. The sequence came from a woman aged 80 or over with acute or convalescent COVID-19. In nucleotides, the CDR3 is TGTGCCAGCAGTGGGGACAGTGAAAAACTGTTTTTT. Translating gives CASSGDSEKLFF.